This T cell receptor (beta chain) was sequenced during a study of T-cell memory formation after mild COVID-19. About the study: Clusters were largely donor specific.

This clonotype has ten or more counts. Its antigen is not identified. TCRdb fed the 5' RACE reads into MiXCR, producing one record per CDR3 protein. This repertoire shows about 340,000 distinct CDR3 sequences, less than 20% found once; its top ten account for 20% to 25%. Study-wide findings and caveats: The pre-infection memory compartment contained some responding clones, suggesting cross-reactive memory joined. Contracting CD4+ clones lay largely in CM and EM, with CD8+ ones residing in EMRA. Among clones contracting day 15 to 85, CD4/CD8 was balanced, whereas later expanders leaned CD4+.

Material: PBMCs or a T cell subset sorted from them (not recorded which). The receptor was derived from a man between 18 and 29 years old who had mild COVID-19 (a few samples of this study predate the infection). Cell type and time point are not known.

CDR3 in amino acids: CASSSQGAVYEQYF. The CDR3, as DNA: TGCGCCAGCAGCTCGCAGGGGGCCGTCTACGAGCAGTACTTC. The chain employs TRBV5-1 and TRBJ2-7, with 8 nucleotides matching TRBD1. This CDR3 contains 14 residues. The ends lost 3 bases at V and 3 bases at J; junction bases unmatched: 5. Germline loops: CDR1 SGHRS, CDR2 YFSETQ.